Listed here are 4 T cell receptor beta chains from one sample, sequenced in a study of blood T cell repertoires in COVID-19. Method: immunoSEQ multiplex PCR; TCRdb's copy keeps in-frame clones and lacks some. The sample holds more than 20,000 clones; around 82% are singletons and the top ten take 10% to 15%. Sequencing was performed on peripheral blood. The receptors originated from a man aged 55 to 70 with active COVID-19.

This clone was counted once. The chain combines TRBV5-6 with TRBJ2-2, with D uncertain. This CDR3 contains 12 residues. The ends were cut back, 6 bases at V and 6 bases at J, with 9 bases in the middle. Germline V gene data show CDR1 as SGHDT and CDR2 as YYEEEE. The CDR3 sequence is CASNLIAGELFF. CDR3 sequence (DNA): TGTGCCAGCAATCTGATAGCCGGGGAGCTGTTTTTT.

This rearrangement joins TRBV29-1 to TRBJ2-3; TRBD2 matches at 11 bases. Trimming at V came to 8 bases and at J to 6 bases, leaving 4 bases not matched to a gene. Germline loops: CDR1 SQVTM, CDR2 ANQGSEA. The CDR3 has 12 amino acids. The CDR3 coding sequence is TGCAGCCTCTTAGCGGGAGGGGATACGCAGTATTTT. Translation: CSLLAGGDTQYF.

V is TRBV3-1 (or the pseudogene TRBV3-2) and J is TRBJ2-7; a weak D match, TRBD2 (6 bases). Germline lookup yields CDR1 LGHDT and CDR2 YNNKEL (reference sequence). V lost 0 bases, J lost 1 base, and 13 bases lay in between. This CDR3 has 16 residues. CDR3 sequence: CASSQDLSGISYEQYF. CDR3 bases: TGTGCCAGCAGCCAAGATCTTAGCGGCATATCCTACGAGCAGTACTTC.

The chain is built from TRBV2 and TRBJ1-5; TRBD1 is a possible D gene (5 bases). Trimming took 4 bases from V and 0 from J, leaving 10 bases between them. Germline loops: CDR1 SNHLY, CDR2 FYNNEI. This CDR3 is 15 amino acids long. The CDR3 region has the DNA TGTGCCAGCAGTGTAGGAGGGGCTAGCAATCAGCCCCAGCATTTT. Residues: CASSVGGASNQPQHF.